This T cell receptor beta chain emerged from a study of blood T cell repertoires in COVID-19. Study background: The United States, Italy and Spain provided the acute and convalescent COVID-19 samples. T cells, B-cell-depleted T cells, or PBMCs provided the cDNA or gDNA that served as material.

CDR3 size: 19 residues. Per the study methods: How many nucleated cells were present was estimated from reference gene primer amplification. Data came from immunoSEQ multiplex PCR; TCRdb stores just in-frame clones and leaves some out. V and J calls plus clone size are reproduced from that table; the DNA served to infer D and trimming. The repertoire holds around 70,000 clones, with around 87% as singletons. This clonotype was obtained from a man aged 50 to 60 with active COVID-19. Specimen: peripheral blood. This sequence joins TRBV21-1 and TRBJ2-6; the D call TRBD2 from the table was never checked on the DNA. TRBV21-1 is listed as a pseudogene. The CDR3 sequence is CASSNFRPGANSGANVLTF. The CDR3 DNA reads TGTGCCAGCAGCAATTTCAGGCCGGGAGCCAACTCTGGGGCCAACGTCCTGACTTTC.